This TCR beta chain was documented in a study of lymphopenia after photon versus proton radiotherapy. Germline lookup yields CDR1 SGHRS and CDR2 YFSETQ. The CDR3 totals 15 residues. Measured with immunoSEQ multiplex PCR; TCRdb has only the in-frame clones, and not every one. Of some 25,000 clones listed, 90% are singletons. A remark on this clone: The junction departs from germline at one end; a sequencing error may be responsible.

This clonotype originated in a woman aged 45-65 years with cholangiocarcinoma. The J gene is TRBJ2-2, the V gene TRBV5-1; 9 bases are shared with TRBD2. The material was peripheral blood, obtained from a patient treated with photon-based radiotherapy. DNA for the CDR3: TGCGCCAGCACCTTGACTAGCGGTAACACCGGGGAGCTGTTTTTT. It codes for CASTLTSGNTGELFF.